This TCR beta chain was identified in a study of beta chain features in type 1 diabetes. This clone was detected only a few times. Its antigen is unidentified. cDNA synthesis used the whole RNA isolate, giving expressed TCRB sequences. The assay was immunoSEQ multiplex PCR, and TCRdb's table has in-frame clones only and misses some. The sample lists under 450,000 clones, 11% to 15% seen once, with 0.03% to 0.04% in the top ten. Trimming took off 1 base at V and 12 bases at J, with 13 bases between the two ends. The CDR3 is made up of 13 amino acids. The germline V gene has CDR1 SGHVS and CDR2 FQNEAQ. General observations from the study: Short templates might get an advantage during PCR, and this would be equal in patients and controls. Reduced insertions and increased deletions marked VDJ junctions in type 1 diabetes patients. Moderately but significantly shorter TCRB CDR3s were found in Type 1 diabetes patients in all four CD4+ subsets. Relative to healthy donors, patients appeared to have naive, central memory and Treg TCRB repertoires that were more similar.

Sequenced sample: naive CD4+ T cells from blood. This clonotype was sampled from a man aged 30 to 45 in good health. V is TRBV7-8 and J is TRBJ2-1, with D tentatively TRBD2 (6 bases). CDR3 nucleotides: TGTGCCAGCAGCTTAGGTTTACGGGAGATGCAGTTCTTC. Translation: CASSLGLREMQFF.